The 29 T cell receptor beta chains presented below share a single source sample, sequenced in a study of blood T cell repertoires in COVID-19. Profiled with immunoSEQ multiplex PCR; TCRdb holds only in-frame clones, not every one. The sample carries tens of thousands of clones, 76% recorded once. Source material: peripheral blood. The receptors derive from a man older than 75 with acute or convalescent COVID-19.

V and J are TRBV6-9 and TRBJ2-3; TRBD1 aligns across 7 bases. The CDR3 length is 15 residues. CDR1 is MNHGY, CDR2 SVAAGI, per germline. V gave up 2 bases and J gave up 2 bases; unmatched junction bases: 4. The CDR3 DNA follows: TGTGCCAGCAGTTATCGACAGGGTGTCACAGATACGCAGTATTTT. Its protein is CASSYRQGVTDTQYF.

The V gene is TRBV5-1, the J gene TRBJ1-1; TRBD1 is a possible D gene (5 bases). With 2 bases removed from V and 1 base from J, the gap between germline ends came to 6 bases. The CDR3 covers 13 residues. The germline V gene encodes CDR1 SGHRS and CDR2 YFSETQ. CDR3 bases: TGCGCCAGCAGCTTCACAGGGAACACTGAAGCTTTCTTT. This codes for CASSFTGNTEAFF.

The V and J genes are TRBV11-2 and TRBJ2-5; TRBD2 matches at 12 bases. With V trimmed by 2 bases and J by 5 bases, 9 bases remained unmatched. Germline CDR1 SGHAT, CDR2 FQNNGV. The CDR3 extends over 17 amino acids. The CDR3 nucleotides are TGTGCCAGCAGCTTAAGGACTAGCGGGATTGCGGGGGAGACCCAGTACTTC. It yields the protein CASSLRTSGIAGETQYF.

V gene TRBV28 combines with J gene TRBJ1-1, with 8 nucleotides matching TRBD1. V lost 3 bases, J lost 8 bases, and 14 bases stayed unmatched. The germline gives CDR1 MDHEN, CDR2 SYDVKM. This CDR3 has 16 amino acids. CDR3: CASSFPGGQAADEAFF. The CDR3 DNA is TGTGCCAGCAGTTTCCCCGGGGGACAGGCGGCGGACGAAGCTTTCTTT.

The chain employs TRBV5-1 and TRBJ2-1; 10 bases agree with TRBD2. The CDR3 is 17 amino acids. From germline, CDR1 is SGHRS and CDR2 YFSETQ. Unmatched junction bases numbered 14, after V lost 4 bases and J lost 7 bases. The DNA for the CDR3 is TGCGCCAGCAGCCCACGGACTAGCGGTACGTACATGAATGAGCAGTTCTTC. Amino acids: CASSPRTSGTYMNEQFF. The full variable domain, its missing parts supplied by reference TRBV5-1 and TRBJ2-1, is KAGVTQTPRYLIKTRGQQVTLSCSPISGHRSVSWYQQTPGQGLQFLFEYFSETQRNKGNFPGRFSGRQFSNSRSEMNVSTLELGDSALYLCASSPRTSGTYMNEQFFGPGTRLTVL.

This clone was detected only once. The J gene is TRBJ2-3, the V gene TRBV2; tentatively, D is TRBD2 (6 bases). The CDR3 runs 13 residues. V lost 8 bases and J 3 bases, leaving 12 bases between the germline ends. Germline CDR1 and CDR2: SNHLY and FYNNEI. The CDR3 is CASGDSFTDTQYF. DNA for the CDR3: TGTGCCAGCGGGGACTCCTTTACAGATACGCAGTATTTT.

The V call is TRBV6-6, the J call TRBJ1-5, with a weak D call TRBD1 (6 bases). Germline CDR1 and CDR2: MNHNY and SVGAGI (reference sequence). This CDR3 is 14 amino acids long. With 6 bases removed from V and 1 base from J, the gap between germline ends came to 10 bases. The CDR3 DNA sequence: TGTGCCAGCAGCGCCCAGGGGAGCAATCAGCCCCAGCATTTT. Its translation: CASSAQGSNQPQHF.

The chain combines TRBV2 with TRBJ2-4, with TRBD2 as a possible D gene (5 bases). The germline V and J ends were trimmed by 10 bases and 9 bases, with 13 bases remaining between them. The CDR3 has 11 amino acids. Germline CDR1 SNHLY, CDR2 FYNNEI. CDR3 residues: CAIGGEAIQYF. CDR3 bases: TGTGCCATCGGAGGTGAAGCCATTCAGTACTTC.

This clone was detected only a few times. The CDR3 region has the DNA TGCGCCAGCAGCTTGGGGACAGGGGGCTGGGATACGCAGTATTTT. As protein: CASSLGTGGWDTQYF. The chain is built from TRBV5-1 and TRBJ2-3; TRBD1 matches at 11 bases. Germline V lookup: CDR1 SGHRS, CDR2 YFSETQ. CDR3 length equals 15 residues. The V segment lost 0 bases and the J segment 6 bases; nucleotides outside the gene matches: 3.

The chain combines TRBV9 with TRBJ2-4; D not resolved. The CDR3 length is 14 residues. The V gene lost 0 bases and the J gene lost 2 bases, with 6 bases spanning the gap. The germline CDR1 and CDR2 sequences are SGDLS and YYNGEE. The CDR3 DNA follows: TGTGCCAGCAGCGTAGCCCTCTCCAAAAACATTCAGTACTTC. Translated, it gives CASSVALSKNIQYF.

V usage is TRBV3-1 (or the pseudogene TRBV3-2) and J usage is TRBJ1-4; no clear D. CDR3 length equals 15 residues. Germline CDR1 is LGHDT and CDR2 is YNNKEL (reference sequence). Deletions cut 3 bases from V and 0 bases from J, with 8 bases between. CDR3 DNA sequence: TGTGCCAGCAGCCATGGAGGACCAACTAATGAAAAACTGTTTTTT. Residues: CASSHGGPTNEKLFF.

As concerns this clone: Additional DNA sequences in this sample encode the identical CDR3. The chain links TRBV18 to TRBJ1-5, with D unclear. The V end lost 3 bases, the J end lost 1 base, and 4 bases lay between the germline ends. CDR1 KGHSH and CDR2 LQKENI come from the germline V gene. The CDR3 is 13 amino acids. The CDR3 region has the DNA TGTGCCAGCTCACCGGGCAGCAATCAGCCCCAGCATTTT. It codes for CASSPGSNQPQHF. The full variable domain, completed using reference TRBV18 and TRBJ1-5, is NAGVMQNPRHLVRRRGQEARLRCSPMKGHSHVYWYRQLPEEGLKFMVYLQKENIIDESGMPKERFSAEFPKEGPSILRIQQVVRGDSAAYFCASSPGSNQPQHFGDGTRLSIL.

This clone has just one count. The chain uses TRBV5-6 and TRBJ2-7, with D possibly matching TRBD1 (6 bases). This CDR3 is 16 amino acids long. Germline V lookup: CDR1 SGHDT, CDR2 YYEEEE. Trimming took off 0 bases at V and 2 bases at J, with 15 bases between the two ends. DNA of the CDR3: TGTGCCAGCAGCTTGGCGGGGACACTTTCCGCCTACGAGCAGTACTTC. It specifies CASSLAGTLSAYEQYF.

The J gene is TRBJ2-2, the V gene TRBV11-3; 8 bases are shared with TRBD1. This CDR3 is built from 16 residues. The ends lost 2 bases at V and 3 bases at J; junction bases unmatched: 5. Germline lookup yields CDR1 SGHNT and CDR2 YENEEA. In DNA form, the CDR3 reads TGTGCCAGCAGCTTACAGGGGGCACCCTACACCGGGGAGCTGTTTTTT. It codes for CASSLQGAPYTGELFF.

Comments on this clone: A single base separates this from a much larger clone, so it may be a read error. The chain uses TRBV7-8 and TRBJ2-1; 9 nucleotides line up with TRBD1. CDR1 is SGHVS and CDR2 is FQNEAQ in the germline V gene. J gave up 9 bases and V 3 bases, and 9 bases lay outside the gene matches. The CDR3 consists of 15 residues. The CDR3 loop is CASSFSETGGGEQFF. The CDR3 coding sequence is TGTGCCAGCAGCTTTTCCGAGACAGGGGGTGGTGAGCAGTTCTTC.

This clone has a handful of counts. This chain uses TRBV28 with TRBJ2-3; 15 bases map to TRBD2. The CDR3 has 18 amino acids. J was trimmed by 10 bases and V by 3 bases; bases with no gene match: 14. The germline V gene has CDR1 MDHEN and CDR2 SYDVKM. For the CDR3, the DNA is TGTGCCAGCAGTTTCAGGGGACTAGCGGGAGGAGGGGGTCATGCGCAGTATTTT. It yields the protein CASSFRGLAGGGGHAQYF.

The chain has TRBV7-2 and TRBJ2-2, with 7 positions matching TRBD2. Germline V gene lookup returns CDR1 SGHTA and CDR2 FQGNSA. The CDR3 is 14 amino acids. The junction had 1 base not matched to a gene; V was cut back by 0 bases and J by 6 bases. CDR3 in DNA: TGTGCCAGCAGCTTAGCGGGAGGGGCCGGGGAGCTGTTTTTT. This translates into CASSLAGGAGELFF. Full variable domain (outside the CDR3, taken from reference TRBV7-2 and TRBJ2-2): GAGVSQSPSNKVTEKGKDVELRCDPISGHTALYWYRQSLGQGLEFLIYFQGNSAPDKSGLPSDRFSAERTGGSVSTLTIQRTQQEDSAVYLCASSLAGGAGELFFGEGSRLTVL.

CDR3 DNA sequence: TGTGCCAGCAGGTCGGGGGCAGATACGCAGTATTTT. Translating gives CASRSGADTQYF. The V call is TRBV6-5, the J call TRBJ2-3, with D possibly matching TRBD2 (6 bases). The CDR3 contains 12 residues. Germline loops: CDR1 MNHEY, CDR2 SVGAGI. V was shortened by 6 bases and J by 4 bases, with 8 bases between the two germline ends.

The chain has TRBV5-4 and TRBJ1-1; D may be TRBD1 (6 bases). CDR1 SGHNT and CDR2 YYREEE come from the germline V gene (reference sequence). The CDR3 totals 16 residues. The V gene lost 2 bases and the J gene lost 2 bases, with 16 bases spanning the gap. The CDR3 here is CASSFSSGVRNTEAFF. CDR3 in DNA: TGTGCCAGCAGCTTTTCGTCAGGGGTCCGAAACACTGAAGCTTTCTTT.

V usage is TRBV28 and J usage is TRBJ1-2; D possibly corresponds to TRBD1 (5 bases). The germline V gene has CDR1 MDHEN and CDR2 SYDVKM. CDR3 length: 15 amino acids. Trimming removed 3 bases at V and 4 bases at J, with 15 bases between. In DNA form, the CDR3 reads TGTGCCAGCAGTTTTATCGCTGGGGCAGGCTATGGCTACACCTTC. It codes for CASSFIAGAGYGYTF.

The chain couples TRBV2 to TRBJ1-4, with 7 bases lining up with TRBD1. V gave up 7 bases and J gave up 7 bases; unmatched junction bases: 9. Germline CDR1 and CDR2: SNHLY and FYNNEI. The CDR3 runs to 14 residues. The CDR3 bases are TGTGCCAGCAAACCCCGGGACAGCCGTGAAAAACTGTTTTTT. Translating gives CASKPRDSREKLFF.

This sequence joins TRBV6-5 and TRBJ1-1; 7 bases fit TRBD1. The CDR3 covers 15 residues. CDR1 is MNHEY, CDR2 SVGAGI, per germline. Germline trimming cut 4 bases from V and 3 bases from J; bases unmatched to any gene: 8. CDR3 bases: TGTGCCAGCAGTTTCGAACAGGGGTTTGACACTGAAGCTTTCTTT. Translating it yields CASSFEQGFDTEAFF.

The chain combines TRBV5-4 with TRBJ2-5; 10 nucleotides line up with TRBD2. The length of the CDR3 is 16 residues. The V segment lost 4 bases and the J segment 5 bases; nucleotides outside the gene matches: 11. Germline V lookup: CDR1 SGHNT, CDR2 YYREEE (reference sequence). Here the CDR3 DNA reads TGTGCCAGCAGCAATGCTAGCGGGAGACGCGGGGAGACCCAGTACTTC. Protein product: CASSNASGRRGETQYF.

This chain joins TRBV12-3 or TRBV12-4 and TRBJ1-2; no clear D. This CDR3 has 13 residues. V dropped 5 bases and J dropped 2 bases, with 9 bases sitting between them. CDR3 sequence reads: CASSPTVNYGYTF. For the CDR3, the DNA is TGTGCCAGCAGTCCCACAGTCAACTATGGCTACACCTTC.

The rearrangement uses TRBV7-2 and TRBJ2-5; TRBD2 agrees at 8 bases. The J segment lost 4 bases and the V segment lost 3 bases, leaving 1 base of the junction unmatched. The CDR3 has 13 residues. CDR1 is SGHTA, CDR2 FQGNSA, per germline. The chain's CDR3 is CASSFSGVETQYF. In nucleotides, the CDR3 is TGTGCCAGCAGCTTTAGCGGGGTAGAGACCCAGTACTTC.

This chain joins TRBV5-6 and TRBJ2-4, with D hard to call. V gave up 4 bases and J gave up 0 bases, with 11 bases separating them. Germline-derived CDR1 and CDR2 are SGHDT and YYEEEE. The length of the CDR3 is 15 residues. CDR3 in DNA: TGTGCCAGCAGCCCAACGGGTTTAGCCAAAAACATTCAGTACTTC. Translation: CASSPTGLAKNIQYF.

V gene TRBV6-5 combines with J gene TRBJ2-1, with TRBD2 identical over 12 bases. In germline, CDR1 is MNHEY, CDR2 SVGAGI. The V and J ends lost 5 bases and 7 bases, in that order; junction bases with no gene match: 6. This CDR3 region has 15 residues. CDR3 DNA: TGTGCCAGCAGTACACTAGCGGGAGGACCAAATGAGCAGTTCTTC. Its translation: CASSTLAGGPNEQFF.

In this sample, this clone turned up a few times. CDR3 amino acids: CASSPRGVLGTNQPQHF. The CDR3 coding sequence is TGTGCCAGTAGTCCCCGAGGTGTTTTAGGGACTAATCAGCCCCAGCATTTT. The chain combines TRBV19 with TRBJ1-5, with D tentatively TRBD1 (5 bases). The CDR3 has 17 amino acids. V was clipped by 5 bases and J by 4 bases, with 21 bases between them. The germline gives CDR1 LNHDA, CDR2 SQIVND (reference sequence).

V gene TRBV3-1 (or the pseudogene TRBV3-2) combines with J gene TRBJ1-4; possibly TRBD1 for D (5 bases). Trimming took 0 bases from V and 7 from J, leaving 12 bases between them. CDR1 and CDR2 (germline): LGHDT, YNNKEL (reference sequence). This CDR3 contains 15 residues. DNA of the CDR3: TGTGCCAGCAGCCAAGAGGTGGGGCTCGGTGAAAAACTGTTTTTT. Its translation: CASSQEVGLGEKLFF.